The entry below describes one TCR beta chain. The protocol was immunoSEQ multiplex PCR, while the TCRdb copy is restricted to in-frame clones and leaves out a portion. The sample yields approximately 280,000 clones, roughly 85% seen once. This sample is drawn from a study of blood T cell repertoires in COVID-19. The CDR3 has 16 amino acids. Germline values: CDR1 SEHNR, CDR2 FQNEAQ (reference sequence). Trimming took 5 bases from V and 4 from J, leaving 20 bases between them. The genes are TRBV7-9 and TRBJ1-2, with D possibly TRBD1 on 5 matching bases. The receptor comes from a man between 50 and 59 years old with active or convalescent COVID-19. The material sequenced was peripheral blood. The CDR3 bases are TGTGCCAGCAGCACCCAACCCGGACGGGGACTCTATGGCTACACCTTC. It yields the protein CASSTQPGRGLYGYTF.